The next 24 T cell receptor beta chains were all read from a single sample in a study of T cell responses to AZD1222 COVID-19 vaccine. Assay: immunoSEQ multiplex PCR; the TCRdb copy retains only in-frame clones and omits some. This table has some 97,000 clones, around 87% appearing once. The specimen was peripheral blood, collected on day 0 of AZD1222 vaccination. These receptors were collected from an adult in good health.

This chain links TRBV6-6 with TRBJ1-1; D not certain. The CDR3 runs 13 residues. V lost 2 bases and J lost 3, with 7 bases in between. Germline-derived CDR1 and CDR2 are MNHNY and SVGAGI (reference sequence). CDR3 protein: CASSYTRDTEAFF. CDR3 sequence (DNA): TGTGCCAGCAGTTACACGAGGGACACTGAAGCTTTCTTT.

The chain links TRBV15 to TRBJ1-2, with TRBD1 matching over 7 bases. Germline V gene sequence: CDR1 LNHNV, CDR2 YYDKDF (reference sequence). The CDR3 runs 15 residues. The V segment lost 5 bases and the J segment 3 bases; nucleotides outside the gene matches: 9. The CDR3 bases are TGTGCCACCAGCGGTCGACAGGGTCCATACTATGGCTACACCTTC. Its protein product is CATSGRQGPYYGYTF.

This clone was observed a handful of times. The sample carries other DNA sequences with the same CDR3. The chain links TRBV11-3 to TRBJ1-6, with unresolved D. Germline CDR1 reads SGHNT; CDR2 reads YENEEA. This CDR3 has 13 amino acids. The ends were cut back, 1 base at V and 7 bases at J, with 5 bases in the middle. The CDR3 region is CASSLGGNSPLHF. The CDR3, as DNA: TGTGCCAGCAGCTTAGGTGGGAATTCACCCCTCCACTTT.

This chain links TRBV5-8 with TRBJ1-2; D not certain. Germline CDR1 and CDR2: SGHTS and YDEGEE. The CDR3 runs 14 residues. Trimming removed 0 bases from V and 4 bases from J, with 10 bases in between. The CDR3 region is CASSLVRGGYGYTF. The CDR3 DNA sequence: TGTGCCAGCAGCTTGGTTCGTGGAGGCTATGGCTACACCTTC.

The chain combines TRBV3-1 (or the pseudogene TRBV3-2) with TRBJ2-2; D may be TRBD2 (6 bases). This CDR3 is 16 amino acids long. CDR1 and CDR2 (germline): LGHDT, YNNKEL (reference sequence). Trimming pared 4 bases from V and 6 bases from J, leaving 18 bases between. The chain's CDR3 is CASSPPWAGGAGELFF. CDR3 in DNA: TGTGCCAGCAGCCCACCCTGGGCAGGAGGGGCCGGGGAGCTGTTTTTT.

The V gene is TRBV29-1, the J gene TRBJ1-2, with 8 bases fitting TRBD1. The CDR3 is made up of 14 amino acids. Germline CDR1 is SQVTM and CDR2 is ANQGSEA. Unmatched junction bases numbered 9, after V lost 3 bases and J lost 6 bases. The CDR3 is CSVEGGKTGDGYTF. The CDR3 bases are TGCAGCGTTGAGGGGGGAAAGACAGGGGATGGCTACACCTTC.

This clone turned up a few times. V and J are TRBV11-2 and TRBJ1-4; D unclear. The CDR3 is 13 amino acids. Germline values: CDR1 SGHAT, CDR2 FQNNGV. V lost 4 bases and J lost 5, with 8 bases in between. The CDR3 is CASSSKLNEKLFF. DNA for the CDR3: TGTGCCAGCAGCTCAAAACTGAATGAAAAACTGTTTTTT.

This chain joins TRBV5-1 and TRBJ2-2, with a possible D match to TRBD1 (6 bases). The V and J ends lost 4 bases and 3 bases respectively, with 10 bases between them. CDR3 length equals 14 residues. The germline CDR1 and CDR2 sequences are SGHRS and YFSETQ. CDR3 sequence: CASSGDTYTGELFF. DNA of the CDR3: TGCGCCAGCAGCGGGGACACCTACACCGGGGAGCTGTTTTTT. Using reference TRBV5-1 and TRBJ2-2 for the parts outside the CDR3, the full variable domain is KAGVTQTPRYLIKTRGQQVTLSCSPISGHRSVSWYQQTPGQGLQFLFEYFSETQRNKGNFPGRFSGRQFSNSRSEMNVSTLELGDSALYLCASSGDTYTGELFFGEGSRLTVL.

This rearrangement joins TRBV11-2 to TRBJ2-2; 7 nucleotides line up with TRBD2. This CDR3 spans 17 amino acids. Germline V gene sequence: CDR1 SGHAT, CDR2 FQNNGV. The junction had 5 bases not matched to a gene; V was cut back by 1 base and J by 0 bases. CDR3 region: CASSLGAGLTNTGELFF. The CDR3 region has the DNA TGTGCCAGCAGCTTAGGAGCGGGACTCACGAACACCGGGGAGCTGTTTTTT.

The V call is TRBV19, the J call TRBJ1-5, with TRBD1 as a possible D gene (6 bases). The germline V gene encodes CDR1 LNHDA and CDR2 SQIVND (reference sequence). V gave up 4 bases and J gave up 0 bases, with 16 bases separating them. This CDR3 spans 17 amino acids. The CDR3, as DNA: TGTGCCAGTAGTAGGGTGGGGGGCTTGTATAGCAATCAGCCCCAGCATTTT. This sequence encodes CASSRVGGLYSNQPQHF.

This chain joins TRBV5-6 and TRBJ2-5; 8 nucleotides align to TRBD2. CDR3 length equals 17 residues. After removal of 2 bases from V and 2 bases from J, the junction contained 11 bases not matched to a gene. Germline V gene data show CDR1 as SGHDT and CDR2 as YYEEEE. The CDR3 nucleotides are TGTGCCAGCAGCTTTTGGTCGGGAGCGGGGGATCAAGAGACCCAGTACTTC. As protein: CASSFWSGAGDQETQYF.

This clone was observed a handful of times. J is TRBJ2-5 and V is TRBV6-4; D is unclear. CDR1 MRHNA and CDR2 SNTAGT come from the germline V gene. V shed 2 bases and J shed 3 bases, with 7 bases lying between them. CDR3 size: 13 residues. The CDR3 sequence: CASSDGVEETQYF. CDR3 coding DNA: TGTGCCAGCAGTGACGGGGTAGAAGAGACCCAGTACTTC.

This clone was recorded once. The genes are TRBV29-1 and TRBJ1-4, with TRBD1 identical over 7 bases. Per germline, CDR1 SQVTM and CDR2 ANQGSEA. Trimming cost V 5 bases and J 4 bases; bases outside gene matches: 4. The CDR3 runs 13 residues. The CDR3 protein is CSVTGEVNEKLFF. For the CDR3, the DNA is TGCAGCGTTACAGGGGAAGTTAATGAAAAACTGTTTTTT.

The rearrangement joins TRBV18 to TRBJ1-4; a possible D gene is TRBD1 (5 bases). CDR3 length equals 14 residues. Germline lookup yields CDR1 KGHSH and CDR2 LQKENI. V lost 6 bases to trimming and J lost 8 bases, with 16 bases between them. The CDR3 loop reads CASSQQTENEKLFF. The CDR3 DNA follows: TGTGCCAGCTCCCAACAGACAGAGAACGAAAAACTGTTTTTT. Full variable domain (missing parts from reference TRBV18 and TRBJ1-4): NAGVMQNPRHLVRRRGQEARLRCSPMKGHSHVYWYRQLPEEGLKFMVYLQKENIIDESGMPKERFSAEFPKEGPSILRIQQVVRGDSAAYFCASSQQTENEKLFFGSGTQLSVL.

This sequence joins TRBV5-4 and TRBJ1-4; no firm D call. V lost 1 base and J lost 8, with 12 bases in between. The CDR3 sequence is 14 residues long. From germline, CDR1 is SGHNT and CDR2 YYREEE (reference sequence). The CDR3 coding sequence is TGTGCCAGCAGCTTGCGTGGGAGGCACGAAAAACTGTTTTTT. Translating gives CASSLRGRHEKLFF. Variable domain in full (rest from reference TRBV5-4 and TRBJ1-4): ETGVTQSPTHLIKTRGQQVTLRCSSQSGHNTVSWYQQALGQGPQFIFQYYREEENGRGNFPPRFSGLQFPNYSSELNVNALELDDSALYLCASSLRGRHEKLFFGSGTQLSVL.

V usage is TRBV4-3 and J usage is TRBJ2-4; 7 bases match TRBD1. With V trimmed by 3 bases and J by 0 bases, 11 bases remained unmatched. The germline V gene encodes CDR1 LGHNA and CDR2 YSLEER. CDR3 length equals 18 residues. CDR3 amino acids: CASSQVAGTVLAKNIQYF. The CDR3 DNA reads as TGCGCCAGCAGCCAGGTAGCCGGGACAGTGCTAGCCAAAAACATTCAGTACTTC.

The chain is built from TRBV18 and TRBJ1-3; D gene ambiguous. The V gene's germline CDR1 is KGHSH and CDR2 LQKENI. The CDR3 runs 17 residues. V dropped 3 bases and J dropped 0 bases, with 15 bases sitting between them. CDR3 protein: CASSPGPGPSSGNTIYF. Here the CDR3 DNA reads TGTGCCAGCTCACCCGGCCCAGGCCCATCCTCTGGAAACACCATATATTTT.

V is TRBV3-1 (or the pseudogene TRBV3-2) and J is TRBJ2-5; TRBD2 matches 8 bases. CDR1 and CDR2 (germline): LGHDT, YNNKEL (reference sequence). This CDR3 is 20 amino acids long. V trimming: 0 bases; J trimming: 3 bases; junction bases outside the gene matches: 18. In nucleotides, the CDR3 is TGTGCCAGCAGCCAAGAGCCCAGCGGGGGCCCTATAGGGAACAAAGAGACCCAGTACTTC. Translation: CASSQEPSGGPIGNKETQYF.

The chain links TRBV6-5 to TRBJ1-3, with D hard to call. Trimming pared 0 bases from V and 0 bases from J, leaving 9 bases between. The length of the CDR3 is 16 residues. Germline V gene lookup returns CDR1 MNHEY and CDR2 SVGAGI. The CDR3 loop reads CASSYSAASSGNTIYF. CDR3 DNA sequence: TGTGCCAGCAGTTACTCTGCAGCCTCCTCTGGAAACACCATATATTTT.

The genes are TRBV27 and TRBJ1-5, with 7 nucleotides matching TRBD1. The CDR3 is 17 amino acids. Unmatched junction bases numbered 11, after V lost 2 bases and J lost 4 bases. Germline CDR1 and CDR2: MNHEY and SMNVEV (reference sequence). CDR3 amino acids: CASSLPPRQGRNQPQHF. CDR3 DNA: TGTGCCAGCAGTTTACCCCCGCGACAGGGTAGGAATCAGCCCCAGCATTTT.

This chain joins TRBV18 and TRBJ2-6, with D unresolved. From germline, CDR1 is KGHSH and CDR2 LQKENI. CDR3 length: 16 residues. Trimming took off 2 bases at V and 1 base at J, with 9 bases between the two ends. DNA of the CDR3: TGTGCCAGCTCACCAGGGCTCAAGTCTGGGGCCAACGTCCTGACTTTC. Its protein product is CASSPGLKSGANVLTF.

The rearrangement uses TRBV9 and TRBJ2-7; D is perhaps TRBD1 (6 bases). CDR3 size: 15 residues. V lost 7 bases and J lost 5, with 22 bases in between. Germline-derived CDR1 and CDR2 are SGDLS and YYNGEE. CDR3 DNA sequence: TGTGCCAGCTCCAAAGACAGGAATCCCCCCCACGAGCAGTACTTC. Translating it yields CASSKDRNPPHEQYF. Based on the CDR3 plus reference TRBV9 and TRBJ2-7, the full variable domain is DSGVTQTPKHLITATGQRVTLRCSPRSGDLSVYWYQQSLDQGLQFLIQYYNGEERAKGNILERFSAQQFPDLHSELNLSSLELGDSALYFCASSKDRNPPHEQYFGPGTRLTVT.

The chain joins TRBV7-3 to TRBJ1-3; no definite D call. From germline, CDR1 is SGHTA and CDR2 FQGTGA. With 3 bases removed from V and 4 bases from J, the gap between germline ends came to 13 bases. The CDR3 runs to 15 residues. The CDR3 DNA sequence: TGTGCCAGCAGCTTCGACACCCGTAAGGGAAACACCATATATTTT. Protein product: CASSFDTRKGNTIYF. Filled out from reference TRBV7-3 and TRBJ1-3, the complete variable domain reads GAGVSQTPSNKVTEKGKYVELRCDPISGHTALYWYRQSLGQGPEFLIYFQGTGAADDSGLPNDRFFAVRPEGSVSTLKIQRTERGDSAVYLCASSFDTRKGNTIYFGEGSWLTVV.

CDR3 sequence (DNA): TGTGCCTGGAGAAGACAGGGGCCAACTTCACCCCTCCACTTT. Translated, it gives CAWRRQGPTSPLHF. The chain is built from TRBV30 and TRBJ1-6, with 8 positions matching TRBD1. The CDR3 has 14 amino acids. Germline-derived CDR1 and CDR2 are GTSNPN and SVGIG (reference sequence). The junction had 7 bases not matched to a gene; V was cut back by 3 bases and J by 9 bases.